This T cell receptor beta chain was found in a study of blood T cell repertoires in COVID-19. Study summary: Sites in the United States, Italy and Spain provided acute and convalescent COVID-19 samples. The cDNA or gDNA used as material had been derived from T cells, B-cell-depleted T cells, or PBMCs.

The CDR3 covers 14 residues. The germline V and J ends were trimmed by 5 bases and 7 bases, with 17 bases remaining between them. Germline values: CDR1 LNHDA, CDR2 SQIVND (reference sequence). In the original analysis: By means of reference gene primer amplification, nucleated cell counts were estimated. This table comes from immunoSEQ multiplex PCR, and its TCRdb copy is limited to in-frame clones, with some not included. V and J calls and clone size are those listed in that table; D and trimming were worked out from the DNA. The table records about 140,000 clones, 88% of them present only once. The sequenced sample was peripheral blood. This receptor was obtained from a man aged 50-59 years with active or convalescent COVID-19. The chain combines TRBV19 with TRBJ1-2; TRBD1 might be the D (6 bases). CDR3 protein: CASSRPQGDGGYTF. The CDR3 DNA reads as TGTGCCAGTAGTCGACCACAGGGCGACGGTGGCTACACCTTC.